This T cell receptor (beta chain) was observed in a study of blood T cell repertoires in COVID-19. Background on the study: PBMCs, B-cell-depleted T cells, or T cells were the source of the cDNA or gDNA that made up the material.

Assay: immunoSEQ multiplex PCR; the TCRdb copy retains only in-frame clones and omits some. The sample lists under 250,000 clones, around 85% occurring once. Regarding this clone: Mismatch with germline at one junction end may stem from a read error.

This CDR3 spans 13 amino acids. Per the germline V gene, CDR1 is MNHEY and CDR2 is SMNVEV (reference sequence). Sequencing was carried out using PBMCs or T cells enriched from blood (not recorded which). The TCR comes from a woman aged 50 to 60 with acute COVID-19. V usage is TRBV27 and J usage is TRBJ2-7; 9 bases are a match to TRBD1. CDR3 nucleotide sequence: TGTGCCATCGGGACAGGGTTGTTTGGCGAGCAGTATTTC. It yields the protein CAIGTGLFGEQYF.